These 18 T cell receptor beta chains were sequenced from one sample in a study of blood T cell repertoires in COVID-19. The data were produced by immunoSEQ multiplex PCR, yet TCRdb's version contains in-frame clones alone and is incomplete. Here the sample spans some 120,000 clones, 60% to 85% being singletons. The sequenced material came from peripheral blood. The source of these receptors is a man older than 75 with acute or convalescent COVID-19.

This rearrangement joins TRBV4-3 to TRBJ2-3; 14 bases are shared with TRBD2. The length of the CDR3 is 16 residues. Germline CDR1 is LGHNA and CDR2 is YSLEER. The J segment lost 2 bases and the V segment lost 8 bases, leaving 6 bases of the junction unmatched. The CDR3 loop reads CASAPGLAGDTDTQYF. The CDR3, as DNA: TGCGCCAGCGCTCCGGGACTAGCGGGGGACACAGATACGCAGTATTTT.

The rearrangement joins TRBV5-1 to TRBJ2-7; 11 bases are a match to TRBD1. Unmatched junction bases numbered 3, after V lost 0 bases and J lost 7 bases. CDR3 size: 14 residues. Per the germline V gene, CDR1 is SGHRS and CDR2 is YFSETQ. CDR3 amino acids: CASSLARDRGEQYF. The DNA of the CDR3 is TGCGCCAGCAGCTTGGCCCGGGACAGGGGGGAGCAGTACTTC.

The chain recombines TRBV19 with TRBJ2-5; D gene uncertain. The CDR3 covers 13 residues. V shed 1 base and J shed 1 base, with 4 bases lying between them. From germline, CDR1 is LNHDA and CDR2 SQIVND (reference sequence). CDR3: CASSIASQETQYF. DNA for the CDR3: TGTGCCAGTAGTATAGCTTCCCAAGAGACCCAGTACTTC.

The J gene is TRBJ2-6, the V gene TRBV9; 12 nucleotides match TRBD2. Looked up from germline, CDR1 is SGDLS and CDR2 is YYNGEE. This CDR3 spans 19 amino acids. Germline trimming cut 5 bases from V and 1 base from J; bases unmatched to any gene: 10. The CDR3 nucleotides are TGTGCCAGCAGTCCTGGACTAGCGGGGCCACTTTCTGGGGCCAACGTCCTGACTTTC. Protein sequence: CASSPGLAGPLSGANVLTF.

The V call is TRBV5-6, the J call TRBJ2-1; D possibly corresponds to TRBD1 (5 bases). Germline V gene sequence: CDR1 SGHDT, CDR2 YYEEEE. The CDR3 loop spans 15 amino acids. Trimming took 1 base from V and 6 from J, leaving 14 bases between them. CDR3 bases: TGTGCCAGCAGCTTGAGGGCAGGGTCCGCCAATGAGCAGTTCTTC. Its protein is CASSLRAGSANEQFF.

CDR3 DNA: TGTGCCACCAGCAGAGATCTAGTTGGTGCCAACGTCCTGACTTTC. Its protein is CATSRDLVGANVLTF. The V and J genes are TRBV15 and TRBJ2-6; no clear D. V shed 0 bases and J shed 7 bases, with 10 bases lying between them. The CDR3 has 15 residues. Germline CDR1 LNHNV, CDR2 YYDKDF (reference sequence).

The genes are TRBV19 and TRBJ1-5; TRBD1 agrees at 9 bases. CDR1 is LNHDA and CDR2 is SQIVND in the germline V gene (reference sequence). J gave up 9 bases and V 4 bases, and 4 bases lay outside the gene matches. The CDR3 has 13 residues. CDR3 region: CASSRYRGPPQHF. In DNA form, the CDR3 reads TGTGCCAGTAGTAGGTACAGGGGGCCGCCCCAGCATTTT.

The gene calls are TRBV9 and TRBJ2-2; 12 nucleotides agree with TRBD2. This CDR3 comprises 16 residues. Looked up from germline, CDR1 is SGDLS and CDR2 is YYNGEE. V shed 4 bases and J 3 bases; nucleotides not matched to a gene: 4. The CDR3 is CASSRTSGGYTGELFF. In DNA, the CDR3 is TGTGCCAGCAGCCGTACTAGCGGGGGGTACACCGGGGAGCTGTTTTTT.

This clone was observed many times. V is TRBV5-6 and J is TRBJ1-5; the match to TRBD1 covers 7 bases. This CDR3 is 14 amino acids long. V trimming: 7 bases; J trimming: 0 bases; junction bases outside the gene matches: 4. Germline CDR1 and CDR2: SGHDT and YYEEEE. The CDR3 reads CASGTDYSNQPQHF. CDR3 nucleotides: TGTGCCAGCGGGACAGACTATAGCAATCAGCCCCAGCATTTT.

V and J are TRBV9 and TRBJ2-1; tentatively, D is TRBD2 (6 bases). From germline, CDR1 is SGDLS and CDR2 YYNGEE. The CDR3 contains 13 residues. The V end lost 4 bases, the J end lost 6 bases, and 11 bases lay between the germline ends. CDR3 sequence: CASSPLTSNEQFF. For the CDR3, the DNA is TGTGCCAGCAGCCCCTTGACTAGCAATGAGCAGTTCTTC.

This chain uses TRBV2 with TRBJ2-5, with TRBD2 matching 14 bases. The CDR3 covers 15 residues. Unmatched junction bases numbered 1, after V lost 4 bases and J lost 3 bases. Germline CDR1 is SNHLY and CDR2 is FYNNEI. CDR3 sequence reads: CASSGTSGGKETQYF. CDR3 bases: TGTGCCAGCAGTGGGACTAGCGGGGGGAAAGAGACCCAGTACTTC.

This clone was counted a single time. The V gene is TRBV6-2 or TRBV6-3, the J gene TRBJ2-7; maybe TRBD2 (6 bases). The CDR3 length is 14 residues. Trimming left V 5 bases short and J 2 bases short, with 13 bases between. The germline V gene has CDR1 MNHEY and CDR2 SVGEGT. CDR3 amino acids: CASSSRAGTYEQYF. CDR3 nucleotides: TGTGCCAGCAGTAGCCGGGCGGGGACCTACGAGCAGTACTTC.

This sequence joins TRBV28 and TRBJ2-7; 9 positions agree with TRBD1. Germline values: CDR1 MDHEN, CDR2 SYDVKM. V shed 5 bases, J shed 7 bases, and the junction held 15 bases outside the gene matches. The CDR3 has 16 residues. In DNA, the CDR3 is TGTGCCAGCAGTCTCCTCGCGGGACAGGGATCGGGGGAGCAGTACTTC. Its protein product is CASSLLAGQGSGEQYF.

The chain has TRBV6-2 or TRBV6-3 and TRBJ2-1, with TRBD2 matching 16 bases. Germline V CDR1 and CDR2: MNHEY, SVGEGT. The CDR3 is 19 residues long. The J segment lost 0 bases and the V segment lost 4 bases, leaving 6 bases of the junction unmatched. The CDR3 is CASSLGLAGGKSSYNEQFF. The CDR3 bases are TGTGCCAGCAGTTTGGGACTAGCGGGGGGGAAAAGCTCCTACAATGAGCAGTTCTTC.

The J gene is TRBJ2-7, the V gene TRBV28; D is perhaps TRBD1 (6 bases). V lost 7 bases to trimming and J lost 0 bases, with 13 bases between them. The CDR3 contains 14 residues. Germline loops: CDR1 MDHEN, CDR2 SYDVKM. The CDR3 region has the DNA TGTGCCAGCAAAGGGCCAGGGGCCTCCTACGAGCAGTACTTC. This encodes CASKGPGASYEQYF.

This chain joins TRBV3-1 (or the pseudogene TRBV3-2) and TRBJ2-7; tentatively, D is TRBD2 (7 bases). Trimming removed 0 bases from V and 2 bases from J, with 11 bases in between. The CDR3 totals 15 residues. CDR1 LGHDT and CDR2 YNNKEL come from the germline V gene (reference sequence). CDR3 sequence: CASSQDGGGTYEQYF. In nucleotides, the CDR3 is TGTGCCAGCAGCCAAGATGGGGGGGGCACCTACGAGCAGTACTTC.

This chain uses TRBV5-1 with TRBJ2-1; TRBD2 agrees at 10 bases. V was pared by 1 base and J by 7 bases, with 11 bases of the junction left unmatched. There are 17 residues in the CDR3. From germline, CDR1 is SGHRS and CDR2 YFSETQ. CDR3 nucleotides: TGCGCCAGCAGCTTGAGTCTGAGCAGCGGGGGGGCTAATGAGCAGTTCTTC. Translated: CASSLSLSSGGANEQFF.

The chain couples TRBV2 to TRBJ1-1; possible D gene TRBD1, 5 bases. The CDR3 is made up of 14 amino acids. Looked up from germline, CDR1 is SNHLY and CDR2 is FYNNEI. V was clipped by 5 bases and J by 0 bases, with 10 bases between them. CDR3 DNA sequence: TGTGCCAGCAGTTTGGGGGGTATGAACACTGAAGCTTTCTTT. Its translation: CASSLGGMNTEAFF.